This is a list of T cell receptor beta chains from one sample in a study of CXCR3-negative and CXCR3-positive naive CD8 T cells. TCRdb processed the 5' RACE reads again and assigns one entry to each CDR3 protein, with no DNA. Its table lists 90,000 to 95,000 distinct CDR3 sequences. Sequencing was carried out using naive CXCR3- CD8+ T cells from blood. The receptors stem from a human donor in good health. Some clones in this sample may be carry-over from other donors' samples. CDR3s include the opening cysteine and the closing phenylalanine or tryptophan.

v_call,j_call,cdr3_aa
TRBV12-3/TRBV12-4,TRBJ2-4,CASSLAHGASGKGEGNIQYF
TRBV30,TRBJ2-1,CAWSGRGIAGGRNEQFF
TRBV4-3,TRBJ2-3,CASSPNLAGTQYF
TRBV6-5,TRBJ2-2,CASRPLNTGELFF
TRBV29-1,TRBJ2-7,CSVVVTGDPYEQYF
TRBV5-1,TRBJ1-1,CASSGQATGLNTEAFF
TRBV12-3/TRBV12-4,TRBJ2-1,CASTGPRDHNEQFF
TRBV29-1,TRBJ2-1,CSVVGVGAPLHPNEQFF
TRBV20-1,TRBJ2-7,CSAAAAAGGYEQYF
TRBV5-1,TRBJ2-1,CASSLYVAGPYNEQFF
TRBV29-1,TRBJ2-5,CSVEGGGSGPETQYF
TRBV20-1,TRBJ2-7,CSARESGTGGYEQYF
TRBV6-5,TRBJ2-7,CASSTGVTGEQYF
TRBV5-1,TRBJ2-7,CASSLLTGGTYEQYF
TRBV7-9,TRBJ2-7,CASSQGPSEQYF
TRBV28,TRBJ2-5,CASSRQPQETQYF
TRBV12-3/TRBV12-4,TRBJ2-5,CASTDSLGETQYF
TRBV7-9,TRBJ1-2,CASSYSTGEGGYTF
TRBV7-9,TRBJ2-2,CASSQDQNTGELFF
TRBV28,TRBJ2-7,CASSLGGRSYEQYF
TRBV27,TRBJ2-1,CASRLIRDSTYNEQFF
TRBV7-6,TRBJ2-1,CASGGPRSSYNEQFF
TRBV29-1,TRBJ2-1,CSVRQDLYNEQFF
TRBV27,TRBJ2-7,CASSPTLPGTGGRSSYEQYF